Listed below are T cell receptor beta chains from one sample, sequenced in a study of T cells after yellow fever vaccination. TCRdb reprocessed the 5' RACE reads with MiXCR, giving one entry per CDR3 protein. The table has some 500,000 distinct CDR3 sequences, approximately 15% seen once. The input for sequencing was PBMCs, taken on the day of the yellow fever booster vaccination. The receptors shown here come from a man aged 25-40 years who received the YFV17D yellow fever vaccine. Both conserved end residues are part of each CDR3. Fields, in order: CDR3 protein, CDR3 DNA, clone size, J gene, V gene, D gene. The D gene is left open where the match is weak. Clone size appears in some rows only: once, few, many, or a class for an expanded clone.

CASSQDGTVNTGELFF,TGCGCCAGCAGCCAAGACGGGACAGTGAACACCGGGGAGCTGTTTTTT,few,TRBJ2-2,TRBV4-3,TRBD1
CSARPWGGSWYEQYF,TGCAGTGCTAGACCCTGGGGCGGGAGTTGGTACGAGCAGTACTTC,NA,TRBJ2-7,TRBV20-1,TRBD2
CASSQVRGSYEQYF,TGCGCCAGCAGCCAAGTTCGGGGAAGTTACGAGCAGTACTTC,few,TRBJ2-7,TRBV4-3,NA
CASSQDSGGRTEEQYF,TGTGCCAGCAGCCAAGATAGTGGCGGGAGAACGGAAGAGCAGTACTTC,few,TRBJ2-7,TRBV4-2,TRBD2
CASSGQQGIDTGELFF,TGTGCCAGCAGTGGGCAACAGGGGATAGACACCGGGGAGCTGTTTTTT,few,TRBJ2-2,TRBV25-1,TRBD1
CACLRSPTPLYEQYF,TGTGCCTGTCTGCGGAGCCCAACCCCACTCTACGAGCAGTACTTC,few,TRBJ2-7,TRBV30,NA
CASNRDRTDTQYF,TGTGCCAGCAACCGTGACAGGACAGATACGCAGTATTTT,few,TRBJ2-3,TRBV7-2,NA
CASSSTSRNTGELFF,TGTGCCAGCAGTTCGACTAGCAGGAACACCGGGGAGCTGTTTTTT,few,TRBJ2-2,TRBV27,TRBD2
CASKGQAYEQYF,TGTGCCAGCAAGGGACAGGCTTACGAGCAGTACTTC,NA,TRBJ2-7,TRBV12-3/TRBV12-4,TRBD1
CASSMLGALPNQPQHF,TGTGCCAGTAGTATGTTAGGGGCGCTCCCCAATCAGCCCCAGCATTTT,few,TRBJ1-5,TRBV19,NA
CASSSWGGSGTTDTQYF,TGTGCCAGCAGCTCATGGGGAGGGAGCGGGACCACAGATACGCAGTATTTT,NA,TRBJ2-3,TRBV7-2,TRBD2
CASSLLLGSDREGYTF,TGCGCCAGCAGCTTGCTTTTGGGGTCGGATCGCGAGGGCTACACCTTC,NA,TRBJ1-2,TRBV5-1,NA
CASSLNHGELFF,TGTGCCAGCAGTTTAAACCACGGGGAGCTGTTTTTT,NA,TRBJ2-2,TRBV28,NA
CASRLVSGTSGRRSYNEQFF,TGTGCAAGTCGCTTAGTCTCCGGGACTAGCGGGAGAAGGTCCTACAATGAGCAGTTCTTC,NA,TRBJ2-1,TRBV12-2,NA
CASSVGTRKFF,TGTGCCAGCAGTGTCGGGACTAGAAAGTTCTTC,few,TRBJ2-1,TRBV21-1,NA
CAISESFGLAGTDTQYF,TGTGCCATCAGTGAGTCCTTCGGACTAGCGGGAACAGATACGCAGTATTTT,few,TRBJ2-3,TRBV10-3,TRBD2
CASSPGTGGRYTQYF,TGTGCCAGCAGTCCGGGGACAGGGGGTCGGTATACCCAGTACTTC,few,TRBJ2-5,TRBV27,TRBD1
CASSLSGQGIYEQYF,TGTGCCAGCAGTTTATCGGGACAGGGGATATACGAGCAGTACTTC,few,TRBJ2-7,TRBV27,TRBD1
CASGRTGEGLNIQYF,TGTGCCAGCGGCCGGACAGGAGAGGGACTAAACATTCAGTACTTC,few,TRBJ2-4,TRBV5-4,NA
CASSPPPPEINEQYF,TGTGCCAGCTCACCACCCCCTCCCGAAATTAACGAGCAGTACTTC,few,TRBJ2-7,TRBV18,NA
CASSSNTGGGETQYF,TGCGCCAGCAGCTCAAACACAGGGGGCGGAGAGACCCAGTACTTC,NA,TRBJ2-5,TRBV5-1,TRBD1
CASSQVVATNRHLNTGELFF,TGCGCCAGCAGCCAAGTGGTGGCAACTAACCGACACCTTAACACCGGGGAGCTGTTTTTT,NA,TRBJ2-2,TRBV4-3,NA
CSAPRDRGTYEQYF,TGCAGTGCTCCCCGGGACAGGGGTACCTACGAGCAGTACTTC,NA,TRBJ2-7,TRBV20-1,TRBD1
CASSFQLATYNEQFF,TGTGCCAGCAGCTTTCAGCTAGCAACCTACAATGAGCAGTTCTTC,NA,TRBJ2-1,TRBV7-8,NA
CASSLVGVAGPQETQYF,TGTGCCAGCAGCTTAGTTGGGGTAGCGGGCCCCCAAGAGACCCAGTACTTC,NA,TRBJ2-5,TRBV7-2,TRBD2
CSATRTGGLGGELFF,TGCAGTGCCACGCGGACAGGGGGATTGGGCGGGGAGCTGTTTTTT,few,TRBJ2-2,TRBV20-1,TRBD1
CASSAWGSAPGNYGYTF,TGTGCCAGCAGCGCCTGGGGATCCGCTCCGGGTAACTATGGCTACACCTTC,few,TRBJ1-2,TRBV9,NA
CASSFNRDRGRETQYF,TGTGCCAGCAGCTTCAACCGGGACAGGGGGCGGGAGACCCAGTACTTC,few,TRBJ2-5,TRBV7-2,TRBD1
CASSLGAVQDTQYF,TGTGCCAGCAGCTTAGGGGCAGTTCAAGATACGCAGTATTTT,NA,TRBJ2-3,TRBV5-6,NA
CASSQDVGLGETQYF,TGTGCCAGCAGCCAAGACGTGGGACTAGGAGAGACCCAGTACTTC,few,TRBJ2-5,TRBV4-2,TRBD2
CASSRIAGGEGRETQYF,TGTGCCAGCAGTCGGATAGCGGGAGGTGAGGGCAGAGAGACCCAGTACTTC,many,TRBJ2-5,TRBV12-3/TRBV12-4,TRBD2
CASSSTGARNEKLFF,TGTGCCAGCAGCTCGACAGGGGCCAGGAATGAAAAACTGTTTTTT,few,TRBJ1-4,TRBV7-2,TRBD1
CASSLSDTRDEQYF,TGCGCCAGCAGCTTGTCGGACACCAGGGACGAGCAGTACTTC,few,TRBJ2-7,TRBV5-1,NA
CASSVNRNTGELFF,TGTGCCAGCAGCGTAAACAGGAACACCGGGGAGCTGTTTTTT,few,TRBJ2-2,TRBV2,NA
CASSQTQNTEAFF,TGCGCCAGCAGCCAGACACAGAACACTGAAGCTTTCTTT,NA,TRBJ1-1,TRBV4-3,NA
CASSLEASGRPYTNEQFF,TGTGCCAGCAGCTTAGAGGCTAGCGGGAGGCCCTATACAAATGAGCAGTTCTTC,few,TRBJ2-1,TRBV7-6,TRBD2
CATSDPIFRDTQYF,TGTGCCACCAGTGATCCAATCTTTCGGGATACGCAGTATTTT,once,TRBJ2-3,TRBV24-1,NA
CSATEGPLYEQYF,TGCAGTGCCACGGAGGGGCCTCTCTACGAGCAGTACTTC,NA,TRBJ2-7,TRBV20-1,NA
CSARAGRVINQPQHF,TGCAGTGCTAGAGCTGGCAGGGTGATCAATCAGCCCCAGCATTTT,few,TRBJ1-5,TRBV20-1,NA
CASSPSQGTGEQYF,TGTGCCAGCAGTCCGTCTCAGGGTACCGGCGAGCAGTACTTC,many,TRBJ2-7,TRBV28,NA
CASSPAQGRETQYF,TGTGCCAGCAGTCCGGCACAGGGTCGGGAGACCCAGTACTTC,many,TRBJ2-5,TRBV12-3/TRBV12-4,NA
CASSKGDVYEQYF,TGTGCCAGCAGCAAAGGGGACGTCTACGAGCAGTACTTC,few,TRBJ2-7,TRBV21-1,NA
CASSVYRGSTDTQYF,TGTGCCAGCAGTGTGTACCGGGGGAGCACAGATACGCAGTATTTT,NA,TRBJ2-3,TRBV12-3/TRBV12-4,NA
CASSYSILVIQYF,TGTGCCAGCAGTTATTCGATCCTCGTCATTCAGTACTTC,NA,TRBJ2-4,TRBV6-9,NA
CASSSAGLAGVGSYNEQFF,TGTGCCAGCAGCTCAGCGGGACTAGCGGGAGTGGGCTCCTACAATGAGCAGTTCTTC,NA,TRBJ2-1,TRBV5-4,TRBD2
CASSLGASRDTEAFF,TGTGCCAGCAGCTTAGGGGCTTCCAGGGACACTGAAGCTTTCTTT,few,TRBJ1-1,TRBV7-8,NA
CASKYREANTEAFF,TGTGCCAGTAAGTACAGGGAAGCGAACACTGAAGCTTTCTTT,many,TRBJ1-1,TRBV19,NA
CASSPMGTGTTDTQYF,TGTGCCAGCAGCCCTATGGGGACAGGTACAACAGATACGCAGTATTTT,NA,TRBJ2-3,TRBV7-9,TRBD1
CASSHGQGANQPQHF,TGTGCCAGCAGCCACGGACAGGGGGCGAATCAGCCCCAGCATTTT,few,TRBJ1-5,TRBV6-2/TRBV6-3,TRBD1
CASSFPGTVRDGYTF,TGTGCCAGCAGCTTCCCGGGGACCGTAAGGGATGGCTACACCTTC,few,TRBJ1-2,TRBV5-5,NA
CASSPTTTRRTNEKLFF,TGCGCCAGCAGCCCCACCACGACGAGGCGGACTAATGAAAAACTGTTTTTT,few,TRBJ1-4,TRBV4-3,NA
CAWTSTRGLGAFF,TGTGCCTGGACCTCAACAAGGGGCCTGGGAGCTTTCTTT,once,TRBJ1-1,TRBV30,NA
CASSYGLAGDNEQFF,TGTGCCAGCAGTTACGGGCTAGCGGGAGACAATGAGCAGTTCTTC,many,TRBJ2-1,TRBV6-7,TRBD2